The sequence of this TCR beta chain was determined in a study of T cells expressing NK-cell markers. Overall study context: HCMV serostatus: most of the eight sequenced donors positive, one negative. Study-level findings and limits: For several donors, these clonotypes were likewise the leading ones in the CD3+CD56-NKG2C+ fraction.

The CDR3 covers 14 residues. Looked up from germline, CDR1 is SGHDN and CDR2 is FVKESK. TCR beta libraries carry UMIs added by 5'RACE template switching. After re-calling the 5' RACE reads, TCRdb lists one entry per CDR3 protein, DNA absent. Its listing shows about 550,000 distinct CDR3 sequences. Regarding this clonotype: Its antigen remains unknown.

The chain combines TRBV14 with TRBJ2-5; the D gene TCRdb calls, TRBD2, cannot be checked with no DNA. The receptor was derived from a man younger than 35 in good health. Specimen: blood T cells: a sorted CD56 or NKG2C T cell subset, CD4+ or CD8+ T cells, or bulk PBMC T cells (not recorded which). The CDR3 here is CASSQAPAGKTQYF. The full variable domain, in which reference TRBV14 and TRBJ2-5 provide the parts outside the CDR3, is EAGVTQFPSHSVIEKGQTVTLRCDPISGHDNLYWYRRVMGKEIKFLLHFVKESKQDESGMPNNRFLAERTGGTYSTLKVQPAELEDSGVYFCASSQAPAGKTQYFGPGTRLLVL.